This T cell receptor (beta chain) was sequenced in a study of regulatory T cells in long-lasting Graves disease. The study, taken as a whole, reports: Few sampled subjects may have lowered accuracy. Persistent disease preferred TRBV28, TRBJ1-2 and TRBJ2-5.

According to the study, TCR beta libraries were built with iRepertoire HTBI primers and CDR3-region Arm-PCR. Each CDR3 protein is one row after TCRdb ran MiXCR on the multiplex PCR reads. This sample has hundreds of thousands of distinct CDR3 sequences, with around 20% found just once. A word on this clonotype: Antigen specificity is unknown.

The ends were cut back, 5 bases at V and 0 bases at J, with 10 bases in the middle. This CDR3 spans 13 amino acids. CDR1 is DFQATT and CDR2 is SNEGSKA in the germline V gene (reference sequence). Time point reported: persistent/refractory GD, antithyroid drugs over 5 years with positive TRAb. Extracted RNA from PBMCs served as the source of the TCR library. An endocrinology unit in Xi'an, China, supplied the patients. Sequenced here: peripheral blood mononuclear cells (PBMCs), sampled when the disease was refractory, from a patient treated with antithyroid drugs. The clonotype was recovered from a female donor with Graves disease. This chain joins TRBV20-1 and TRBJ1-1; D is perhaps TRBD1 (6 bases). The CDR3 protein is CSAAGQLNTEAFF. As DNA, the CDR3 is TGCAGTGCTGCCGGACAGTTGAACACTGAAGCTTTCTTT.